The source of this T cell receptor (beta chain) is a study of cytomegalovirus exposure and HLA in healthy donors. General study findings and limits: V- and J-gene trimming in TCR beta was tied to a missense DCLRE1C variant by an analysis performed later. The only immune exposure information that was available was CMV serostatus. Analyzed later, most CMV-associated TCR beta chains appeared HLA-restricted.

Per the germline V gene, CDR1 is LNHNV and CDR2 is YYDKDF (reference sequence). This CDR3 is 15 amino acids long. V was pared by 1 base and J by 5 bases, with 11 bases between. PCR primers comprised 60 Vbeta and 13 Jbeta primers. Produced via immunoSEQ multiplex PCR; TCRdb's table is partial and in-frame only. The top ten hold less than 15% of the sample, which has roughly 120,000 clones, about 70% seen once. About this clone itself: Antigen specificity is unknown.

Sequencing input: PBMCs. The clonotype comes from a woman in her fifties or sixties in good health and CMV-seropositive. The genes are TRBV15 and TRBJ1-4; D might be TRBD1 (5 bases). CDR3 region: CATSRAGGSNEKLFF. CDR3 nucleotides: TGTGCCACCAGCAGAGCCGGGGGATCGAATGAAAAACTGTTTTTT.